The clone carrying this T cell receptor beta chain was observed a few times. V lost 1 base and J lost 3; bases outside the gene matches: 9. The germline V gene has CDR1 SGHTA and CDR2 FQGNSA. This CDR3 has 17 amino acids. The record originates from a study of blood T cell repertoires in COVID-19. Data came from immunoSEQ multiplex PCR; TCRdb stores just in-frame clones and leaves some out. The sample has about 120,000 clones, roughly four fifths seen once; the top ten hold roughly 7.9%. The chain combines TRBV7-2 with TRBJ2-7; 10 nucleotides line up with TRBD2. The sequenced material came from peripheral blood. The TCR originated in a man between 65 and 85 years old with acute or convalescent COVID-19. The CDR3 bases are TGTGCCAGCAGCTTAGGTAGCAGAACTAGCGGGGACTACGAGCAGTACTTC. It codes for CASSLGSRTSGDYEQYF.